This TCR beta chain came from a study of T cell changes during pregnancy in multiple sclerosis. CDR1 and CDR2 from the germline V gene are MGHRA and YSYEKL. This CDR3 contains 14 residues. The ends lost 4 bases at V and 3 bases at J; junction bases unmatched: 3. Using immunoSEQ multiplex PCR, the repertoire was profiled, and TCRdb retains in-frame clones only, with some absent. The table records 38,000 or so clones, approximately 92% of them present only once. A single count supports this clone. The chain recombines TRBV4-1 with TRBJ1-5; TRBD1 matches at 7 bases. This sequence originates from a female donor with multiple sclerosis, enrolled in a pregnancy study. Sequencing was performed on CD4+ T cells from peripheral blood mononuclear cells, taken in the third trimester of pregnancy. CDR3 loop: CASSLGQANQPQHF. The CDR3 bases are TGCGCCAGCAGCCTAGGACAGGCCAATCAGCCCCAGCATTTT.